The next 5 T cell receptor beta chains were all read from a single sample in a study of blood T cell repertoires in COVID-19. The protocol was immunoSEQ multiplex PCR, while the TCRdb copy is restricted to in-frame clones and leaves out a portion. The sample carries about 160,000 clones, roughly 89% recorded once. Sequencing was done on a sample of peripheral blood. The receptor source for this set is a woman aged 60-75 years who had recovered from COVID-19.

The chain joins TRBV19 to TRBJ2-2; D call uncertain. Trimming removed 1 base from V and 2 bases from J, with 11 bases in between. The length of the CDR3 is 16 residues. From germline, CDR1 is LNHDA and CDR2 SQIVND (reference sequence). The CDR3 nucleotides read TGTGCCAGTAGTATAGTGGGCAGATACAACACCGGGGAGCTGTTTTTT. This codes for CASSIVGRYNTGELFF.

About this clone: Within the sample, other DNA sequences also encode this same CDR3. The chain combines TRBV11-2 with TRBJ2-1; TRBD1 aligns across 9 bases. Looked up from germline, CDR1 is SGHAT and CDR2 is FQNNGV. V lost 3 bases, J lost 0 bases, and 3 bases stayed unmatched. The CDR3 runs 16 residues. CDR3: CASSLGTGSSYNEQFF. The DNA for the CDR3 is TGTGCCAGCAGCTTGGGGACAGGGAGCTCCTACAATGAGCAGTTCTTC.

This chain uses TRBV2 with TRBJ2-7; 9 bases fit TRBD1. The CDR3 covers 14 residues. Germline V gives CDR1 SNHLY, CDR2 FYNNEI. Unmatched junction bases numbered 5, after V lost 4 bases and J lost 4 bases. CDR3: CASSAGTGTYEQYF. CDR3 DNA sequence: TGTGCCAGCAGTGCCGGGACAGGGACTTACGAGCAGTACTTC.

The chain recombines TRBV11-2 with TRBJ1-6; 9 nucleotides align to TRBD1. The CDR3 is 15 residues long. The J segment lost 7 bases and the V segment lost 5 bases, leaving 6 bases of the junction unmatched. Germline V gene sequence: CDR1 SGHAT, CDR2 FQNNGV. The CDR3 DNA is TGTGCCAGCAGCAACCCCGGGACAGGGAATTCACCCCTCCACTTT. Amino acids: CASSNPGTGNSPLHF.

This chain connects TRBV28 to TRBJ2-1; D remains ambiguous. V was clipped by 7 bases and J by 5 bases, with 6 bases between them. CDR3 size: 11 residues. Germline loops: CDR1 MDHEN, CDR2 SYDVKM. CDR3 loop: CASKTHNEQFF. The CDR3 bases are TGTGCCAGCAAGACACACAATGAGCAGTTCTTC.